The clone carrying this T cell receptor beta chain came up a few times. Only in-frame clones appear in the TCRdb table, and some are missing; sequencing was by immunoSEQ multiplex PCR. Of about 2,200 clones in the sample, around 38% are singletons; the top ten hold roughly 7.4%. This sample is part of a study of T cells in localized non-small cell lung cancer. Germline CDR1 and CDR2: GTSNPN and SVGIG (reference sequence). V shed 5 bases, J shed 4 bases, and the junction held 2 bases outside the gene matches. The CDR3 spans 11 residues. V usage is TRBV30 and J usage is TRBJ2-7; TRBD1 matches at 7 bases. The sample here was lung tumor tissue, taken before any cancer treatment. The receptor's source is a female donor older than 55 with stage I lung adenocarcinoma. The CDR3 DNA follows: TGTGCCTGGGGACAGGTGTACGAGCAGTACTTC. It yields the protein CAWGQVYEQYF.